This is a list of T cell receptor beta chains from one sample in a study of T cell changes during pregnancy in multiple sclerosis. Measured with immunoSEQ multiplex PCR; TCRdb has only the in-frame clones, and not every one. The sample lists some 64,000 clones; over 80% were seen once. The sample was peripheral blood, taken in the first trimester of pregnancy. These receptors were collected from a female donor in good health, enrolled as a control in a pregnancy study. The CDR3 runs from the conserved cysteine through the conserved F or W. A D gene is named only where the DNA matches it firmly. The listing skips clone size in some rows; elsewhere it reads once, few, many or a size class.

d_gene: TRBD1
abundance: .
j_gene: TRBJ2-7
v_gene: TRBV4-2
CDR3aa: CASSYRGPSYEQYF
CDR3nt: TGTGCCAGCTCGTACAGGGGGCCCTCCTACGAGCAGTACTTC

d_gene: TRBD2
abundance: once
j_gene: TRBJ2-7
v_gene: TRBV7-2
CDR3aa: CASSLVTSGGPLSYEQYF
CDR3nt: TGTGCCAGCAGCTTAGTAACTAGCGGGGGTCCCCTCTCCTACGAGCAGTACTTC

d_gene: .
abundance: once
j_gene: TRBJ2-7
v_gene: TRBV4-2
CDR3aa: CASSQDPGAYEQYF
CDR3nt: TGTGCCAGCAGCCAAGATCCGGGGGCCTACGAGCAGTACTTC

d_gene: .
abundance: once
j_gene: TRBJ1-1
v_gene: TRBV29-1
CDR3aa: CSVEIAGVNTEAFF
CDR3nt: TGCAGCGTTGAGATCGCGGGGGTGAACACTGAAGCTTTCTTT

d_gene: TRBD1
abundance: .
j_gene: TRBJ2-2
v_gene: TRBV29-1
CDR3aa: CSVYRGQSTGELFF
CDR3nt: TGCAGCGTCTACAGGGGGCAATCTACCGGGGAGCTGTTTTTT

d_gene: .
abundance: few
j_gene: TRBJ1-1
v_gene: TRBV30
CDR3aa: CAWGRGEAFF
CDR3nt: TGTGCCTGGGGGAGGGGAGAAGCTTTCTTT

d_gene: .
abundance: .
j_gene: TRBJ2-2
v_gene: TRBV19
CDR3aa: CASSILETNTGELFF
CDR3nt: TGTGCCAGTAGTATCCTGGAGACGAACACCGGGGAGCTGTTTTTT

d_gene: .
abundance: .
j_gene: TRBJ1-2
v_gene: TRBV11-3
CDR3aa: CASSLGTFNYGYTF
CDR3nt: TGTGCCAGCAGCTTAGGCACTTTTAACTATGGCTACACCTTC

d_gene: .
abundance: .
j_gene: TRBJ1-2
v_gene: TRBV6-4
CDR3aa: CASSEIPGGGGYTF
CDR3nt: TGTGCCAGCAGTGAAATCCCGGGGGGCGGCGGCTACACCTTC

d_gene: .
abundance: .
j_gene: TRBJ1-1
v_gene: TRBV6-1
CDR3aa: CASSEGPRDLTGLIAFF
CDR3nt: TGTGCCAGCAGTGAAGGGCCTCGGGATCTGACAGGTTTGATAGCTTTCTTT

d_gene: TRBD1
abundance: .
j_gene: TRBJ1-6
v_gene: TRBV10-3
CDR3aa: CAISATGYNSPLHF
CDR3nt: TGTGCCATCAGCGCGACAGGGTATAATTCACCCCTCCACTTT

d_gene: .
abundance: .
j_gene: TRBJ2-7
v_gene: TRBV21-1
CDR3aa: CASSYGTPDGEQYF
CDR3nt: TGTGCCAGCAGCTACGGGACTCCGGACGGCGAGCAGTACTTC

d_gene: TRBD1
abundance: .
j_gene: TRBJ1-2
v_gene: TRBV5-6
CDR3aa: CASSSGTGGYGYTF
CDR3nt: TGTGCCAGCAGCTCCGGGACAGGGGGATATGGCTACACCTTC

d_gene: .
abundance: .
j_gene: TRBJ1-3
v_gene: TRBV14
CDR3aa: CASSQDRAGNTIYF
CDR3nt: TGTGCCAGCAGCCAAGACAGGGCGGGAAACACCATATATTTT

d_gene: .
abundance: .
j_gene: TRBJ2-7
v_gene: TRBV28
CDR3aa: CASSFSPTGVSSYEQYF
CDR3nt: TGTGCCAGCAGCTTTAGTCCCACGGGGGTTAGCTCCTACGAGCAGTACTTC

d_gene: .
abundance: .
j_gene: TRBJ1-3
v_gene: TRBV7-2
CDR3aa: CASSPAIVGSGNTIYF
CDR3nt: TGTGCCAGCAGCCCTGCGATAGTCGGCTCTGGAAACACCATATATTTT

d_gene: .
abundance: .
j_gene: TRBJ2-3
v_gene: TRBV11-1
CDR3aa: CASSLSSDTQYF
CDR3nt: TGTGCCAGCAGCTTGTCATCAGATACGCAGTATTTT

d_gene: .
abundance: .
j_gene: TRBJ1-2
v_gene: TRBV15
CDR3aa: CATSRDRDRYLVGYGYTF
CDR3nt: TGTGCCACCAGCAGAGATAGAGACAGGTACTTGGTGGGCTATGGCTACACCTTC

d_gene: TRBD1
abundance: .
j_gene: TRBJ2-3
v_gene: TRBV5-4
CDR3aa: CASSVTGGAGDTQYF
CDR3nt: TGTGCCAGCAGCGTTACAGGGGGCGCCGGAGATACGCAGTATTTT

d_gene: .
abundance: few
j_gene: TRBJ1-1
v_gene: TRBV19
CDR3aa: CASSIRGAEAFF
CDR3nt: TGTGCCAGTAGTATAAGGGGCGCTGAAGCTTTCTTT

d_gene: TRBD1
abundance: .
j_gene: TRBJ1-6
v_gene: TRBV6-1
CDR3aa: CASSESGQGGSSPLHF
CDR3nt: TGTGCCAGCAGTGAATCGGGACAGGGGGGTTCTTCACCCCTCCACTTT

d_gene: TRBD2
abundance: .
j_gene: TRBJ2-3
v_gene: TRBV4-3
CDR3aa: CASSQRAGGSTDTQYF
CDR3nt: TGCGCCAGCAGCCAAAGGGCGGGGGGTAGCACAGATACGCAGTATTTT

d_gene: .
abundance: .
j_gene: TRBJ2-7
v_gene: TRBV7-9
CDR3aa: CASSLEGQEQYF
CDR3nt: TGTGCCAGCAGCTTAGAAGGACAGGAGCAGTACTTC

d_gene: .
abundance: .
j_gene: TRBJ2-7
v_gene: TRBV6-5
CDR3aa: CASTRGGDKSGQYF
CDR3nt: TGTGCCAGCACCCGAGGGGGGGACAAGAGTGGGCAGTACTTC

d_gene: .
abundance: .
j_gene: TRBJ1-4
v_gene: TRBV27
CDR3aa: CASSETGVNEKLFF
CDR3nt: TGTGCCAGCAGTGAAACAGGAGTGAATGAAAAACTGTTTTTT

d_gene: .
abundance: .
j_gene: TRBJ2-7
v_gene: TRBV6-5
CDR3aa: CASSYSGGGNSYEQYF
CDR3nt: TGTGCCAGCAGTTACTCAGGGGGGGGGAACTCCTACGAGCAGTACTTC

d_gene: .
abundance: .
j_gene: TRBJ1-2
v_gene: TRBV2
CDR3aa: CASRRFDDYGYTF
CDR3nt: TGTGCCAGCAGGCGGTTTGACGACTATGGCTACACCTTC

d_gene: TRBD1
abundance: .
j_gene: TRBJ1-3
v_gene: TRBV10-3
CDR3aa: CAISETSSRGSGNTIYF
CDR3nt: TGTGCCATCAGTGAGACGTCTTCCAGGGGGTCTGGAAACACCATATATTTT

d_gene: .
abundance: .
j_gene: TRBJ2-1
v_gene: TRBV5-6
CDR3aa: CASSLAGGNEQFF
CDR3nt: TGTGCCAGCAGCTTGGCCGGGGGAAATGAGCAGTTCTTC

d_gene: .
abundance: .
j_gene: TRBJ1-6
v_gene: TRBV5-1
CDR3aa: CASSLVYMNDYNSPLHF
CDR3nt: TGCGCCAGCAGCTTGGTTTACATGAATGACTATAATTCACCCCTCCACTTT

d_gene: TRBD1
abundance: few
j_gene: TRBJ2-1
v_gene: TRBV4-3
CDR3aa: CASSQDMGQGLYNEQFF
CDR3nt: TGCGCCAGCAGCCAAGATATGGGACAGGGACTCTACAATGAGCAGTTCTTC

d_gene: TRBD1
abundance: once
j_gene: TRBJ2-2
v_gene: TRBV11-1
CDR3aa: CASSPDRGRFPGELFF
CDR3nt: TGTGCCAGCAGCCCGGACAGGGGGCGTTTTCCCGGGGAGCTGTTTTTT

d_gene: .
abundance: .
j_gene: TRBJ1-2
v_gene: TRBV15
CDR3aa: CATSRDLEGYTF
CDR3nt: TGTGCCACCAGCAGAGACTTGGAGGGCTACACCTTC

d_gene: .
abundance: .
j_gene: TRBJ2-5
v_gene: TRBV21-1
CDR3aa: CASSKKGARQETQYF
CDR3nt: TGTGCCAGCAGCAAAAAAGGGGCCAGACAAGAGACCCAGTACTTC

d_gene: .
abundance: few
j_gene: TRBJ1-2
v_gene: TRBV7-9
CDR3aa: CASSLGTSYGYTF
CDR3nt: TGTGCCAGCAGCTTAGGGACATCATATGGCTACACCTTC

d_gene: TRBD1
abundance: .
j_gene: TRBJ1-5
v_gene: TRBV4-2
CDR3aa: CASSQDLGQGRNQPQHF
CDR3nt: TGTGCCAGCAGCCAAGATTTGGGACAGGGGCGAAATCAGCCCCAGCATTTT

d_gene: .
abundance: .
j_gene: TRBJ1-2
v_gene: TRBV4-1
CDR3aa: CASSQGRGTAPSGYTF
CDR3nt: TGCGCCAGCAGCCAAGGCCGCGGGACGGCTCCAAGCGGCTACACCTTC

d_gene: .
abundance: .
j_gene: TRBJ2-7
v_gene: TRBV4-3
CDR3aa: CASSQVAGDFSYEQYF
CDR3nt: TGCGCCAGCAGCCAAGTGGCTGGGGACTTCTCCTACGAGCAGTACTTC

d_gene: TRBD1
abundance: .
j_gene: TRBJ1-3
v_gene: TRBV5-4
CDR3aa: CASSTGDLGNTIYF
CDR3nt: TGTGCCAGCAGCACAGGGGATCTCGGAAACACCATATATTTT

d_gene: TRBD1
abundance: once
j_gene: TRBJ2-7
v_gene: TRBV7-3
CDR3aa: CASSPRDRGHEQYF
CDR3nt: TGTGCCAGCAGCCCCCGGGACAGGGGCCACGAGCAGTACTTC

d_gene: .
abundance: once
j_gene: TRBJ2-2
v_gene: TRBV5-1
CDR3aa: CASSSGGGDTGELFF
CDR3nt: TGCGCCAGCAGCTCCGGAGGGGGCGACACCGGGGAGCTGTTTTTT

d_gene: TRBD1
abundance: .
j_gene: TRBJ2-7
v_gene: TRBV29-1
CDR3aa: CSVAGQGVIRAEQYF
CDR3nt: TGCAGCGTGGCGGGACAGGGTGTAATTCGGGCCGAGCAGTACTTC

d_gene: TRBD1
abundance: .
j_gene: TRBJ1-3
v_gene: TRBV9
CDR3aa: CASSPDRAGNTIYF
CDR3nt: TGTGCCAGCAGCCCCGACAGGGCTGGAAACACCATATATTTT

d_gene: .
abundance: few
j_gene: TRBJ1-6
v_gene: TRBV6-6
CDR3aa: CASSLYTGNSPLHF
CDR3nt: TGTGCCAGCAGTCTTTATACAGGGAATTCACCCCTCCACTTT

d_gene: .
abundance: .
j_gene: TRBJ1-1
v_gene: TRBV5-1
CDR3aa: CASSLRGETEAFF
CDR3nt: TGCGCCAGCAGCTTGCGGGGGGAAACTGAAGCTTTCTTT

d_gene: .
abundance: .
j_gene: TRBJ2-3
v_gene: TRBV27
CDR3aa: CASSYGLTDTQYF
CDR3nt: TGTGCCAGCAGTTACGGACTCACAGATACGCAGTATTTT

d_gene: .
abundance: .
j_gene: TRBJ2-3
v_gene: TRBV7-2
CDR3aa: CASSLVVGEDTQYF
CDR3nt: TGTGCCAGCAGCTTAGTCGTCGGGGAGGATACGCAGTATTTT

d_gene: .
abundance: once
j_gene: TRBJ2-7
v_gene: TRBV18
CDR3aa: CASSPRGDIDYEQYF
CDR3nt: TGTGCCAGCTCCCCTCGGGGGGACATTGACTACGAGCAGTACTTC

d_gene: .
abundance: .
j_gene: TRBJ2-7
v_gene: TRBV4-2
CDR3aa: CASSQTDRSSYEQYF
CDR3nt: TGTGCCAGCAGCCAGACCGACAGGAGCTCCTACGAGCAGTACTTC

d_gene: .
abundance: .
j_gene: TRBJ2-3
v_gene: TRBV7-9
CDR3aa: CASSQDFLSTDTQYF
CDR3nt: TGTGCCAGCAGCCAAGACTTCCTTAGCACAGATACGCAGTATTTT

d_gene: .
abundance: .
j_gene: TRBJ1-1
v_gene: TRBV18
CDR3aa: CASSQGTQNTEAFF
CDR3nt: TGTGCCAGCTCCCAAGGGACACAGAACACTGAAGCTTTCTTT

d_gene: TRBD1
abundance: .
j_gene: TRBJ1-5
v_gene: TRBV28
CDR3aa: CASSTPMKDRGLQPQHF
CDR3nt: TGTGCCAGCAGCACCCCTATGAAGGACAGGGGGCTTCAGCCCCAGCATTTT

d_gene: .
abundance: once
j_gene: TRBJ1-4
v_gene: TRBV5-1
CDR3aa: CASTLRGRGNEKLFF
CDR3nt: TGCGCCAGCACCCTCCGGGGGAGGGGTAATGAAAAACTGTTTTTT

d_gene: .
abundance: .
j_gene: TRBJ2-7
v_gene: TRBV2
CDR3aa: CASRTWVSGSSYEQYF
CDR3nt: TGTGCCAGCAGGACCTGGGTCTCGGGGTCGTCCTACGAGCAGTACTTC

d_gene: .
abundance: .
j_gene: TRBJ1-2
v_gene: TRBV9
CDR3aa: CASSVVGNDLYGYTF
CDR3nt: TGTGCCAGCAGCGTAGTCGGGAACGATCTCTATGGCTACACCTTC

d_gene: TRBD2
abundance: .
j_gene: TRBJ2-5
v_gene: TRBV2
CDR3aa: CASSTRTSGGKTQYF
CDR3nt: TGTGCCAGCAGCACCAGGACTAGCGGGGGAAAGACCCAGTACTTC

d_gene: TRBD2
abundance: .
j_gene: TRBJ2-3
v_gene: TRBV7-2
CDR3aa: CASSLFMGTSGSHTQYF
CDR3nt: TGTGCCAGCAGCTTGTTTATGGGGACTAGCGGGTCCCATACGCAGTATTTT

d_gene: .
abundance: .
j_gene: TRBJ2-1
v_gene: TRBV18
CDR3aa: CASSPLKTTAYNEQFF
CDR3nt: TGTGCCAGCTCACCACTCAAAACGACAGCCTACAATGAGCAGTTCTTC

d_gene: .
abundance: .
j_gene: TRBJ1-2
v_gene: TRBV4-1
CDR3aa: CASSPVSTLANYGYTF
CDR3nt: TGCGCCAGCAGCCCTGTTTCGACATTAGCTAACTATGGCTACACCTTC